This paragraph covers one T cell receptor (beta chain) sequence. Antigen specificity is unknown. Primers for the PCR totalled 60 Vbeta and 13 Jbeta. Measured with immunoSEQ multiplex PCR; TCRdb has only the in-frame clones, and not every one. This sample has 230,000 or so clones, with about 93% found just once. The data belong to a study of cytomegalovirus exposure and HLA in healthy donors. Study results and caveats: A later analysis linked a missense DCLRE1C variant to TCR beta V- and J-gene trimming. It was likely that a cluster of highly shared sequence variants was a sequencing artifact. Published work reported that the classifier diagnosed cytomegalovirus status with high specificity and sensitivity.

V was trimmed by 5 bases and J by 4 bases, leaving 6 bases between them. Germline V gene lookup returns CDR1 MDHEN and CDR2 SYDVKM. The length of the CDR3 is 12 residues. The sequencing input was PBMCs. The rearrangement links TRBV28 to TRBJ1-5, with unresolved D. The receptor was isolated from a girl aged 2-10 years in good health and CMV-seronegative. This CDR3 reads CASSPPNQPQHF. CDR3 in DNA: TGTGCCAGCAGTCCCCCGAATCAGCCCCAGCATTTT.